The rows below give T cell receptor beta chains drawn from one sample of a study of blood T cell repertoires in COVID-19. Sequenced by immunoSEQ multiplex PCR; TCRdb stores in-frame clones only, minus some. The sample lists tens of thousands of clones, roughly 80% occurring once. Sequenced sample: peripheral blood. These receptors were obtained from a woman of 80 years or more with active or convalescent COVID-19. The CDR3 runs from the conserved cysteine through the conserved F or W. The order of the fields is J gene, clone size, V gene, D gene, CDR3 length, CDR3 protein, CDR3 DNA. The D gene is left open where the match is weak. Some rows mark clone size as missing; the rest say once, few, many or name a class of expanded clone.

J: TRBJ2-1; size: -; V: TRBV24-1; D: TRBD2; length: 13; CDR3: CATSRLAGDEQFF; DNA: TGTGCCACCAGTAGACTAGCGGGAGATGAGCAGTTCTTC
J: TRBJ2-1; size: -; V: TRBV6-6; D: TRBD1; length: 14; CDR3: CASRPGTGGNEQFF; DNA: TGTGCCAGCAGACCCGGGACAGGTGGGAATGAGCAGTTCTTC
J: TRBJ2-7; size: -; V: TRBV7-3; D: -; length: 14; CDR3: CASSLYGGADEQYF; DNA: TGTGCCAGCAGCTTATACGGTGGGGCAGATGAGCAGTACTTC
J: TRBJ2-2; size: -; V: TRBV6-5; D: TRBD1; length: 13; CDR3: CASSLQGAGELFF; DNA: TGTGCCAGCAGTTTACAGGGGGCCGGGGAGCTGTTTTTT
J: TRBJ1-2; size: -; V: TRBV6-2/TRBV6-3; D: -; length: 12; CDR3: CASSQGLGGYTF; DNA: TGTGCCAGCAGTCAGGGCCTGGGTGGCTACACCTTC
J: TRBJ2-3; size: -; V: TRBV5-1; D: TRBD2; length: 16; CDR3: CASSPTSGAQGDTQYF; DNA: TGCGCCAGCAGCCCCACTAGCGGAGCCCAGGGAGATACGCAGTATTTT
J: TRBJ1-2; size: -; V: TRBV19; D: TRBD1; length: 15; CDR3: CASDSLTGGGYGYTF; DNA: TGTGCCAGTGACTCTTTGACAGGGGGTGGATATGGCTACACCTTC
J: TRBJ2-3; size: -; V: TRBV10-3; D: TRBD2; length: 18; CDR3: CAISESPGGDGSTDTQYF; DNA: TGTGCCATCAGTGAGTCGCCGGGGGGGGATGGGAGCACAGATACGCAGTATTTT
J: TRBJ2-3; size: -; V: TRBV27; D: TRBD1; length: 16; CDR3: CASSPTRQGMKDTQYF; DNA: TGTGCCAGCAGTCCCACCAGACAGGGAATGAAAGATACGCAGTATTTT
J: TRBJ2-7; size: once; V: TRBV19; D: -; length: 13; CDR3: CASSIDSSYEQYF; DNA: TGTGCCAGTAGTATCGATAGCTCCTACGAGCAGTACTTC
J: TRBJ2-1; size: once; V: TRBV27; D: -; length: 15; CDR3: CASSLTSAPYNEQFF; DNA: TGTGCCAGCAGTTTAACAAGCGCTCCCTACAATGAGCAGTTCTTC
J: TRBJ2-2; size: -; V: TRBV5-4; D: TRBD2; length: 17; CDR3: CASRFGLAGVDRGELFF; DNA: TGTGCCAGCAGATTCGGACTAGCGGGAGTCGATAGGGGGGAGCTGTTTTTT
J: TRBJ2-2; size: -; V: TRBV14; D: -; length: 16; CDR3: CASSRRGQLNTGELFF; DNA: TGTGCCAGCAGCCGGAGGGGACAGCTGAACACCGGGGAGCTGTTTTTT
J: TRBJ1-2; size: few; V: TRBV6-4; D: TRBD1; length: 14; CDR3: CASSPSTGENGYTF; DNA: TGTGCCAGCAGTCCATCGACAGGGGAAAACGGCTACACCTTC